This T cell receptor beta chain comes out of a study of blood T cell repertoires in COVID-19. Turning to the study itself: In each case, the material was cDNA or gDNA derived from T cells, B-cell-depleted T cells, or PBMCs.

In the source study's methods: Using reference gene primer amplification, nucleated cell counts were estimated. The table came from immunoSEQ multiplex PCR; TCRdb's copy has only in-frame clones and leaves some out. That table gives V, J and clone size, and the DNA gave D and trimming. The sample shows about 250,000 clones, nearly 90% of them seen only once. This clone showed up just a few times. Germline V gives CDR1 MNHEY, CDR2 SVGAGI. This CDR3 is built from 14 residues. V was pared by 6 bases and J by 1 base, with 5 bases of the junction left unmatched. The rearrangement links TRBV6-5 to TRBJ1-1; 7 bases line up with TRBD1. Sequences were obtained from peripheral blood. The origin of this receptor is a man aged 18 to 29 with active or convalescent COVID-19. In nucleotides, the CDR3 is TGTGCCAGCAGCCGACAGGGAACGAACACTGAAGCTTTCTTT. It encodes CASSRQGTNTEAFF.